These T cell receptor beta chains were read from a single sample in a study of low-dose radiotherapy and immunotherapy resistance in tumors. TCRdb reprocessed the reads with MiXCR, giving one entry per CDR3 protein. This table has more than 70,000 distinct CDR3 sequences, around 29% appearing once. The sample in question was PBMCs, obtained before treatment. The source is a female donor with ovarian cancer. Both conserved end residues are part of each CDR3. D genes are given only for firm matches. Size is omitted from some rows. Given values are once, few, many or a class for expanded clones.

>NA|TRBV29-1|TRBJ2-3|many
TGCAGCGTTGATTCTGGGTTCACAGATACGCAGTATTTT
CSVDSGFTDTQYF
>NA|TRBV5-1|TRBJ2-1|medium-sized
TGCGCCAGCAGCTTGGCCATAGATTCGGGGGGCGAATACAATGAGCAGTTCTTC
CASSLAIDSGGEYNEQFF
>NA|TRBV29-1|TRBJ1-3|NA
TGCAGCGTCAGGCTTGGCGCCTCTGGAAACACCATATATTTT
CSVRLGASGNTIYF
>TRBD2|TRBV28|TRBJ2-3|few
TGTGCCAGCAGTGCAACTAGCGGTCATAATACGCAGTATTTT
CASSATSGHNTQYF
>NA|TRBV4-3|TRBJ2-2|many
TGCGCCAGCAGCCAAGTACGGGTAGGGGAGCTGTTTTTT
CASSQVRVGELFF
>NA|TRBV12-3/TRBV12-4|TRBJ1-1|many
TGTGCCAGCAGTTCCGTCTCGAGGAATGAAGCTTTCTTT
CASSSVSRNEAFF
>TRBD1|TRBV6-2/TRBV6-3|TRBJ2-7|few
TGTGCCAGCAGTTACGGAAGGACAGGGGTCCGCACCTTGGGGTACGAGCAGTACTTC
CASSYGRTGVRTLGYEQYF
>NA|TRBV5-4|TRBJ2-6|many
TGTGCCAGCAGCTTGGATCCTGCCGCCTCTGGGGCCAACGTCCTGACTTTC
CASSLDPAASGANVLTF
>NA|TRBV20-1|TRBJ2-7|NA
TGCAGTGCTAGAGATGTCGAGGGGCCGCTCTACGAGCAGTACTTC
CSARDVEGPLYEQYF
>NA|TRBV19|TRBJ1-1|many
TGTGCCAGTAGTATAGCCGTGGTCGCGAACACTGAAGCTTTCTTT
CASSIAVVANTEAFF
>NA|TRBV20-1|TRBJ1-2|many
TGCAGTGCTAGCCCAAGGACCGAAGGCTACACCTTC
CSASPRTEGYTF